These 19 T cell receptor beta chains originate from one sample sequenced in a study of blood T cell repertoires in COVID-19. Libraries were prepared by immunoSEQ multiplex PCR; TCRdb keeps only in-frame clonotypes and omits some of them. The sample has roughly 400,000 clones, 88% seen once. Sequencing input: PBMCs or T cells enriched from blood (not recorded which). The receptor source for this set is a woman aged 40 to 50 with acute COVID-19.

The genes are TRBV6-1 and TRBJ2-7, with a weak D call TRBD2 (7 bases). The CDR3 is made up of 15 amino acids. Trimming took 2 bases from V and 4 from J, leaving 15 bases between them. Germline V gives CDR1 MNHNS, CDR2 SASEGT. DNA of the CDR3: TGTGCCAGCAGTGAATCGCCGGGGGGCACGTACGAGCAGTACTTC. The encoded protein is CASSESPGGTYEQYF.

V is TRBV29-1 and J is TRBJ1-5, with D possibly TRBD1 on 5 matching bases. The CDR3 consists of 14 residues. Germline CDR1 and CDR2: SQVTM and ANQGSEA. V gave up 6 bases and J gave up 4 bases, with 16 bases separating them. Here the CDR3 DNA reads TGCAGCGTGGGGGACTCCGCCGGTAATCAGCCCCAGCATTTT. It is translated as CSVGDSAGNQPQHF.

This clone came up once. The genes are TRBV30 and TRBJ2-7; no firm D call. The CDR3 runs 12 residues. Germline assignment: CDR1 GTSNPN and CDR2 SVGIG (reference sequence). The CDR3, as DNA: TGTGCTTACCTGACTGGTCGAGGCGAGCAGTACTTC. Residues: CAYLTGRGEQYF. Combining the CDR3 with reference TRBV30 and TRBJ2-7 gives the whole variable domain SQTIHQWPATLVQPVGSPLSLECTVEGTSNPNLYWYRQAAGRGLQLLFYSVGIGQISSEVPQNLSASRPQDRQFILSSKKLLLSDSGFYLCAYLTGRGEQYFGPGTRLTVT.

The chain recombines TRBV19 with TRBJ2-7, with D possibly being TRBD2 (6 bases). CDR1 and CDR2 from the germline V gene are LNHDA and SQIVND (reference sequence). V lost 5 bases and J lost 1, with 12 bases in between. The CDR3 runs to 14 residues. As DNA, the CDR3 is TGTGCCAGTAGTGCAAGCCGGGGGTCCTACGAGCAGTACTTC. It is translated as CASSASRGSYEQYF.

The sample holds a few counts of this clone. The junction shows a germline mismatch at one end, possibly a read error. This CDR3 is CASSQVGGPRNTEAFF. Here the CDR3 DNA reads TGTGCCAGCAGTCAAGTAGGGGGTCCGAGGAACACTGAAGCTTTCTTT. This sequence joins TRBV3-1 (or the pseudogene TRBV3-2) and TRBJ1-1; TRBD1 is a possible D gene (6 bases). This CDR3 contains 16 residues. Germline CDR1 is LGHDT and CDR2 is YNNKEL (reference sequence).

This clone has more than one count but fewer than ten. This chain joins TRBV7-6 and TRBJ1-1; no definite D call. The V gene's germline CDR1 is SGHVS and CDR2 FNYEAQ. This CDR3 has 15 residues. Trimming took off 5 bases at V and 5 bases at J, with 18 bases between the two ends. The CDR3 bases are TGTGCCAGCAGCCGGGGATGGGCCTTGGGGACTGAAGCTTTCTTT. Translation gives CASSRGWALGTEAFF. The variable domain in full, with the rest retrieved from reference TRBV7-6 and TRBJ1-1, is GAGVSQSPRYKVTKRGQDVALRCDPISGHVSLYWYRQALGQGPEFLTYFNYEAQQDKSGLPNDRFSAERPEGSISTLTIQRTEQRDSAMYRCASSRGWALGTEAFFGQGTRLTVV.

This chain connects TRBV6-5 to TRBJ1-4; possibly TRBD1 for D (6 bases). Per the germline V gene, CDR1 is MNHEY and CDR2 is SVGAGI. Trimming stripped 2 bases from V and 7 bases from J, with 14 bases between. The CDR3 sequence is 15 residues long. This CDR3 reads CASSYNGGRSEKLFF. CDR3 sequence (DNA): TGTGCCAGCAGTTACAACGGGGGGCGGTCTGAAAAACTGTTTTTT.

This sequence joins TRBV12-3 or TRBV12-4 and TRBJ1-1; a possible D gene is TRBD1 (5 bases). Deletions cut 7 bases from V and 5 bases from J, with 11 bases between. The CDR3 totals 12 residues. The CDR3 loop reads CASIGVGTEAFF. The CDR3 region has the DNA TGTGCCAGCATAGGGGTTGGGACTGAAGCTTTCTTT.

This sequence joins TRBV24-1 and TRBJ1-2; 10 bases match TRBD1. There are 16 residues in the CDR3. The V and J ends lost 3 bases and 2 bases, in that order; junction bases with no gene match: 5. CDR1 is KGHDR, CDR2 SFDVKD, per germline. CDR3 in DNA: TGTGCCACCAGTGATGTCCGGGACAGGGGCAACTATGGCTACACCTTC. Its protein product is CATSDVRDRGNYGYTF.

The gene calls are TRBV24-1 and TRBJ2-5, with a tentative D call TRBD2 (5 bases). CDR3 length equals 15 residues. V lost 4 bases and J 1 base, leaving 12 bases between the germline ends. The germline V gene has CDR1 KGHDR and CDR2 SFDVKD. The CDR3 sequence: CATSEAGKVQETQYF. CDR3 in DNA: TGTGCCACCAGTGAGGCCGGGAAAGTCCAAGAGACCCAGTACTTC.

This chain joins TRBV5-6 and TRBJ1-1, with D tentatively TRBD1 (6 bases). Trimming cost V 4 bases and J 7 bases, with 11 bases left between them. This CDR3 is built from 12 residues. Germline CDR1 SGHDT, CDR2 YYEEEE. CDR3 coding DNA: TGTGCCAGCAGCCTTGGACAGATTGAAGCTTTCTTT. It is translated as CASSLGQIEAFF.

CDR3 residues: CASSPRLTLGNEQFF. The DNA of the CDR3 is TGTGCCAGCAGTCCCAGGCTAACACTGGGCAATGAGCAGTTCTTC. This rearrangement joins TRBV5-4 to TRBJ2-1; D gene unclear. V was trimmed by 5 bases and J by 6 bases, leaving 18 bases between them. CDR3 length: 15 residues. CDR1 and CDR2 from the germline V gene are SGHNT and YYREEE (reference sequence).

The chain has TRBV5-1 and TRBJ2-7; the match to TRBD2 covers 9 bases. J lost 0 bases, V lost 0 bases, and 7 bases had no gene match. In germline, CDR1 is SGHRS, CDR2 YFSETQ. The CDR3 has 17 residues. CDR3 nucleotides: TGCGCCAGCAGCTTGGGGCTAGCGGGGAGGAGCTCCTACGAGCAGTACTTC. It codes for CASSLGLAGRSSYEQYF.

The rearrangement links TRBV5-1 to TRBJ2-3; the D is unclear. V lost 4 bases and J 5 bases, leaving 8 bases between the germline ends. The CDR3 runs 12 residues. The V gene's germline CDR1 is SGHRS and CDR2 YFSETQ. CDR3 loop: CASSELGDTQYF. In nucleotides, the CDR3 is TGCGCCAGCAGCGAACTTGGAGATACGCAGTATTTT.

The gene calls are TRBV2 and TRBJ1-1, with unresolved D. Germline lookup yields CDR1 SNHLY and CDR2 FYNNEI. The length of the CDR3 is 13 residues. V lost 3 bases to trimming and J lost 4 bases, with 9 bases between them. The CDR3 loop is CASSEQFGTEAFF. The CDR3 nucleotides read TGTGCCAGCAGTGAGCAGTTTGGCACTGAAGCTTTCTTT. The full variable domain, completed using reference TRBV2 and TRBJ1-1, is EPEVTQTPSHQVTQMGQEVILRCVPISNHLYFYWYRQILGQKVEFLVSFYNNEISEKSEIFDDQFSVERPDGSNFTLKIRSTKLEDSAMYFCASSEQFGTEAFFGQGTRLTVV.

The V call is TRBV19, the J call TRBJ2-7; 8 nucleotides align to TRBD1. The CDR3 runs to 15 residues. CDR1 and CDR2 from the germline V gene are LNHDA and SQIVND (reference sequence). The V and J ends lost 5 bases and 2 bases, in that order; junction bases with no gene match: 8. CDR3 residues: CASSSARGRPYEQYF. CDR3 nucleotides: TGTGCCAGTAGTTCCGCCAGGGGGCGTCCCTACGAGCAGTACTTC. Looking up the rest from reference TRBV19 and TRBJ2-7 gives the full variable domain: DGGITQSPKYLFRKEGQNVTLSCEQNLNHDAMYWYRQDPGQGLRLIYYSQIVNDFQKGDIAEGYSVSREKKESFPLTVTSAQKNPTAFYLCASSSARGRPYEQYFGPGTRLTVT.

V is TRBV20-1 and J is TRBJ2-4; D call uncertain. Deletions cut 6 bases from V and 8 bases from J, with 8 bases between. The CDR3 is 10 residues long. Germline-derived CDR1 and CDR2 are DFQATT and SNEGSKA (reference sequence). The CDR3 loop reads CSAGEDIQYF. CDR3 nucleotides: TGCAGTGCAGGAGAGGACATTCAGTACTTC.

Concerning this clone: Sequence at one end of the junction differs from germline and may be a read error. The CDR3 DNA reads as TGTGCCAGCAGTGACTCGGGACAGGGGGCCTACGAGCAGTACTTC. Its translation: CASSDSGQGAYEQYF. The genes are TRBV6-6 and TRBJ2-7, with 11 bases that match TRBD1. Germline-derived CDR1 and CDR2 are MNHNY and SVGAGI (reference sequence). The CDR3 is 15 amino acids.

The chain joins TRBV10-3 to TRBJ2-7; 7 nucleotides align to TRBD1. V lost 5 bases and J lost 3; bases outside the gene matches: 7. The CDR3 runs to 14 residues. Germline values: CDR1 ENHRY, CDR2 SYGVKD. The CDR3 nucleotides are TGTGCCATCAGTCCCGAGGGACAGCACTACGAGCAGTACTTC. Translation gives CAISPEGQHYEQYF.